Shown below are 31 T cell receptor beta chains from a single sample sequenced in a study of T cells in tuberculosis. Data came from immunoSEQ multiplex PCR; TCRdb stores just in-frame clones and leaves some out. This table has some 40,000 clones, nearly 97% appearing once. Sequencing used PBMCs. These receptors were collected from a donor aged 10-35 years with latent tuberculosis or without tuberculosis infection.

The V gene is TRBV4-1, the J gene TRBJ1-2; 7 bases are a match to TRBD1. V shed 3 bases and J 1 base; nucleotides not matched to a gene: 14. This CDR3 region has 18 residues. The germline V gene has CDR1 MGHRA and CDR2 YSYEKL. The CDR3 spells CASSQFKGQRTNNYGYTF. CDR3 in DNA: TGCGCCAGCAGCCAGTTTAAGGGACAGAGAACGAATAACTATGGCTACACCTTC.

The rearrangement links TRBV5-1 to TRBJ2-7; 13 bases fit TRBD2. Looked up from germline, CDR1 is SGHRS and CDR2 is YFSETQ. This CDR3 spans 14 amino acids. Unmatched junction bases numbered 4, after V lost 4 bases and J lost 6 bases. The CDR3 region is CASSGGLAGSEQYF. DNA of the CDR3: TGCGCCAGCAGCGGGGGACTAGCGGGGAGCGAGCAGTACTTC.

The chain combines TRBV6-6 with TRBJ2-7, with TRBD2 matching 8 bases. Germline trimming cut 0 bases from V and 7 bases from J; bases unmatched to any gene: 11. The V gene's germline CDR1 is MNHNY and CDR2 SVGAGI (reference sequence). The CDR3 is 16 residues long. For the CDR3, the DNA is TGTGCCAGCAGTTACTCTGGGACTAGTGGCGACTTGGAGCAGTACTTC. It specifies CASSYSGTSGDLEQYF.

The CDR3 DNA is TGTGCCAGCAGCCCCACTAGTAAGGAGACCCAGTACTTC. Residues: CASSPTSKETQYF. This chain uses TRBV2 with TRBJ2-5; D is perhaps TRBD2 (5 bases). Germline CDR1 reads SNHLY; CDR2 reads FYNNEI. The CDR3 has 13 residues. V dropped 6 bases and J dropped 5 bases, with 13 bases sitting between them.

The chain has TRBV7-2 and TRBJ1-1; D might be TRBD1 (5 bases). The CDR3 contains 13 residues. Trimming cost V 6 bases and J 7 bases, with 15 bases left between them. Germline V CDR1 and CDR2: SGHTA, FQGNSA. The CDR3 reads CASSSGFRVEAFF. As DNA, the CDR3 is TGTGCCAGCAGTTCAGGGTTTAGGGTTGAAGCTTTCTTT.

The DNA for the CDR3 is TGTGCCAGCAGCGGCTACGGGACCTACGAGCAGTACTTC. It yields the protein CASSGYGTYEQYF. This chain joins TRBV27 and TRBJ2-7; D might be TRBD2 (5 bases). The germline gives CDR1 MNHEY, CDR2 SMNVEV (reference sequence). The V and J ends lost 6 bases and 2 bases respectively, with 11 bases between them. The CDR3 is 13 amino acids.

This chain uses TRBV27 with TRBJ1-1; D gene ambiguous. The CDR3 consists of 14 residues. The ends were cut back, 3 bases at V and 0 bases at J, with 8 bases in the middle. Germline loops: CDR1 MNHEY, CDR2 SMNVEV (reference sequence). CDR3 amino acids: CASSFRTMNTEAFF. For the CDR3, the DNA is TGTGCCAGCAGTTTCCGAACTATGAACACTGAAGCTTTCTTT.

Here the CDR3 DNA reads TGTGCCAGCAGCACAAGGACAGGGGGAAACTATGGCTACACCTTC. Encoded protein: CASSTRTGGNYGYTF. The rearrangement joins TRBV5-6 to TRBJ1-2; 10 bases match TRBD1. Germline values: CDR1 SGHDT, CDR2 YYEEEE. V was pared by 4 bases and J by 2 bases, with 5 bases of the junction left unmatched. The CDR3 is 15 residues long.

V gene TRBV30 combines with J gene TRBJ1-1, with D perhaps TRBD1 (6 bases). The CDR3 has 11 residues. In germline, CDR1 is GTSNPN, CDR2 SVGIG (reference sequence). V was pared by 4 bases and J by 6 bases, with 9 bases between. The CDR3, as DNA: TGTGCCTGGATGCGGGGGCCTGAAGCTTTCTTT. Translating it yields CAWMRGPEAFF.

This rearrangement joins TRBV6-5 to TRBJ2-3, with 10 bases matching TRBD2. The CDR3 totals 15 residues. Germline CDR1 MNHEY, CDR2 SVGAGI. The ends lost 2 bases at V and 11 bases at J; junction bases unmatched: 10. CDR3 region: CASSYEAGGAAWQYF. The CDR3 DNA sequence: TGTGCCAGCAGTTACGAAGCGGGGGGGGCGGCGTGGCAGTATTTT.

The V and J genes are TRBV27 and TRBJ1-5, with D tentatively TRBD1 (5 bases). Deletions cut 3 bases from V and 12 bases from J, with 21 bases between. CDR3 length: 15 residues. CDR1 is MNHEY, CDR2 SMNVEV, per germline (reference sequence). The CDR3 DNA is TGTGCCAGCAGTTTGACACTCTCAGGCACGGACATCCAGCATTTT. Residues: CASSLTLSGTDIQHF.

The chain combines TRBV2 with TRBJ1-2; 8 bases match TRBD1. The CDR3 totals 13 residues. V was pared by 5 bases and J by 4 bases, with 3 bases of the junction left unmatched. Germline lookup yields CDR1 SNHLY and CDR2 FYNNEI. CDR3 coding DNA: TGTGCCAGCAGTCGGACAGGGACCTATGGCTACACCTTC. Translation gives CASSRTGTYGYTF.

This chain links TRBV9 with TRBJ2-2, with 10 bases aligning to TRBD2. V gave up 1 base and J gave up 1 base; unmatched junction bases: 13. Germline CDR1 reads SGDLS; CDR2 reads YYNGEE. There are 20 residues in the CDR3. CDR3 amino acids: CASSVRSGGARFLNTGELFF. DNA of the CDR3: TGTGCCAGCAGCGTAAGGAGCGGGGGGGCCAGATTTCTGAACACCGGGGAGCTGTTTTTT.

The chain carries TRBV28 and TRBJ1-2, with 9 positions matching TRBD1. Germline CDR1 reads MDHEN; CDR2 reads SYDVKM. This CDR3 region has 15 residues. V lost 5 bases and J lost 2; bases outside the gene matches: 6. CDR3 nucleotides: TGTGCCAGCAGTGAAGACAGGGGGTTGAACTATGGCTACACCTTC. Its translation: CASSEDRGLNYGYTF.

The CDR3 DNA reads as TGTGCCAGCAGCTTAACTCGTTGGGGACAAAGTGAAGCTTTCTTT. Residues: CASSLTRWGQSEAFF. The gene calls are TRBV7-3 and TRBJ1-1; D may be TRBD1 (6 bases). Germline V gives CDR1 SGHTA, CDR2 FQGTGA. Trimming cost V 0 bases and J 7 bases, with 15 bases left between them. The CDR3 sequence is 15 residues long.

The chain carries TRBV5-4 and TRBJ1-1; TRBD1 agrees at 7 bases. Germline V gives CDR1 SGHNT, CDR2 YYREEE (reference sequence). The CDR3 contains 15 residues. Trimming removed 3 bases from V and 1 base from J; junction bases left unmatched: 6. The CDR3 region has the DNA TGTGCCAGCAGCTACGACAGGGTCGGGAACACTGAAGCTTTCTTT. It specifies CASSYDRVGNTEAFF.

The chain recombines TRBV4-3 with TRBJ1-6; a weak D match, TRBD1 (6 bases). Germline assignment: CDR1 LGHNA and CDR2 YSLEER. The CDR3 covers 15 residues. The V and J ends lost 0 bases and 5 bases respectively, with 8 bases between them. The DNA for the CDR3 is TGCGCCAGCAGCCAAGATGGACAGCATAATTCACCCCTCCACTTT. Encoded protein: CASSQDGQHNSPLHF.

The gene calls are TRBV9 and TRBJ1-3; 9 nucleotides align to TRBD1. Germline V gene data show CDR1 as SGDLS and CDR2 as YYNGEE. The ends lost 3 bases at V and 0 bases at J; junction bases unmatched: 7. The CDR3 sequence is 17 residues long. The chain's CDR3 is CASSGRDRVNSGNTIYF. The CDR3 coding sequence is TGTGCCAGCAGCGGCCGGGACAGGGTTAACTCTGGAAACACCATATATTTT.

This rearrangement joins TRBV19 to TRBJ1-1, with D hard to call. CDR1 LNHDA and CDR2 SQIVND come from the germline V gene (reference sequence). Trimming took off 1 base at V and 0 bases at J, with 9 bases between the two ends. CDR3 length: 15 residues. CDR3 sequence: CASSIAGILNTEAFF. The CDR3 DNA is TGTGCCAGTAGTATAGCGGGAATATTGAACACTGAAGCTTTCTTT.

The CDR3 DNA follows: TGTGCCAGCAGTTTCAGGGCAGGGGGTACCGGGGAGCTGTTTTTT. The encoded protein is CASSFRAGGTGELFF. The chain is built from TRBV27 and TRBJ2-2, with 7 bases lining up with TRBD1. Germline V gene data show CDR1 as MNHEY and CDR2 as SMNVEV (reference sequence). J gave up 5 bases and V 3 bases, and 6 bases lay outside the gene matches. This CDR3 comprises 15 residues.

The chain has TRBV5-6 and TRBJ2-3, with a weak D call TRBD2 (6 bases). This CDR3 contains 16 residues. Germline values: CDR1 SGHDT, CDR2 YYEEEE. Between the trimmed V and J ends, which lost 1 base and 4 bases, there was a span of 16 bases. The CDR3 DNA follows: TGTGCCAGCAGCTTGCGACTAGTTGGCTCCCCAGATACGCAGTATTTT. This gives the protein CASSLRLVGSPDTQYF.

The sample holds one count of this clone. The chain is built from TRBV19 and TRBJ2-7; the D gene is possibly TRBD2 (6 bases). The CDR3 contains 13 residues. V was shortened by 8 bases and J by 2 bases, with 13 bases between the two germline ends. The germline V gene has CDR1 LNHDA and CDR2 SQIVND (reference sequence). The CDR3 region is CASGAGSTYEQYF. CDR3 nucleotides: TGTGCCAGTGGGGCGGGGAGCACCTACGAGCAGTACTTC.

J is TRBJ2-7 and V is TRBV6-1; TRBD2 aligns across 10 bases. The junction had 2 bases not matched to a gene; V was cut back by 4 bases and J by 2 bases. This CDR3 has 14 residues. Germline CDR1 and CDR2: MNHNS and SASEGT. CDR3 in amino acids: CASSASGGAYEQYF. DNA for the CDR3: TGTGCCAGCAGTGCAAGCGGGGGGGCCTACGAGCAGTACTTC.

The chain is built from TRBV30 and TRBJ2-3, with 7 bases that match TRBD1. The germline gives CDR1 GTSNPN, CDR2 SVGIG (reference sequence). V shed 1 base and J 5 bases; nucleotides not matched to a gene: 12. The CDR3 length is 16 residues. The CDR3 reads CAWSGIPTGVEDTQYF. The CDR3 bases are TGTGCCTGGAGTGGCATCCCCACAGGGGTGGAAGATACGCAGTATTTT.

This clone was counted between two and nine times. CDR3 DNA sequence: TGTGCCAGCAGCCAAGATTTAGTAGCGGGGTTGAACACCGGGGAGCTGTTTTTT. Translation gives CASSQDLVAGLNTGELFF. The chain recombines TRBV14 with TRBJ2-2, with 8 nucleotides matching TRBD2. The CDR3 is made up of 18 amino acids. The J segment lost 1 base and the V segment lost 0 bases, leaving 7 bases of the junction unmatched. Germline CDR1 is SGHDN and CDR2 is FVKESK.

The V call is TRBV19, the J call TRBJ1-5; D remains unclear. The germline gives CDR1 LNHDA, CDR2 SQIVND (reference sequence). The CDR3 has 17 residues. Trimming pared 2 bases from V and 1 base from J, leaving 15 bases between. The CDR3 DNA sequence: TGTGCCAGTAGTATAACCAAGTCAGTCCAGAGCAATCAGCCCCAGCATTTT. Translating it yields CASSITKSVQSNQPQHF.

The V call is TRBV4-1, the J call TRBJ1-2, with TRBD1 matching over 11 bases. Per the germline V gene, CDR1 is MGHRA and CDR2 is YSYEKL. The trim removed 4 bases at V and 4 bases at J, leaving 2 bases unmatched. The length of the CDR3 is 14 residues. The CDR3 DNA follows: TGCGCCAGCAGCCTAGGACAGGGGGCCTATGGCTACACCTTC. Translation gives CASSLGQGAYGYTF.

The chain has TRBV4-1 and TRBJ2-5; 10 bases are shared with TRBD2. Losses at the gene ends were 4 bases for V and 2 bases for J; bases not matched to a gene: 10. This CDR3 has 17 residues. Germline V gene data show CDR1 as MGHRA and CDR2 as YSYEKL. CDR3 sequence: CASSPRTSGDLQETQYF. CDR3 nucleotides: TGCGCCAGCAGCCCGCGGACTAGCGGAGACCTACAAGAGACCCAGTACTTC.

The rearrangement links TRBV6-5 to TRBJ1-1; D is ambiguous. Germline assignment: CDR1 MNHEY and CDR2 SVGAGI. V was shortened by 0 bases and J by 0 bases, with 8 bases between the two germline ends. The length of the CDR3 is 15 residues. The CDR3 spells CASSYSKPMNTEAFF. Written as DNA, the CDR3 is TGTGCCAGCAGTTACTCGAAGCCGATGAACACTGAAGCTTTCTTT.

The rearrangement links TRBV7-3 to TRBJ2-1; D uncertain. Trimming left V 2 bases short and J 8 bases short, with 13 bases between. Germline CDR1 reads SGHTA; CDR2 reads FQGTGA. The CDR3 consists of 14 residues. CDR3 loop: CASSLGQKFYEQFF. CDR3 coding DNA: TGTGCCAGCAGCTTAGGCCAGAAGTTTTATGAGCAGTTCTTC.

The chain recombines TRBV7-2 with TRBJ2-5; 9 bases line up with TRBD2. This CDR3 is built from 15 residues. The germline gives CDR1 SGHTA, CDR2 FQGNSA. The V segment lost 3 bases and the J segment 4 bases; nucleotides outside the gene matches: 6. CDR3 amino acids: CASSLSRGGRETQYF. In nucleotides, the CDR3 is TGTGCCAGCAGCTTGTCGCGGGGGGGCCGAGAGACCCAGTACTTC. The full variable domain, its missing parts supplied by reference TRBV7-2 and TRBJ2-5, is GAGVSQSPSNKVTEKGKDVELRCDPISGHTALYWYRQSLGQGLEFLIYFQGNSAPDKSGLPSDRFSAERTGGSVSTLTIQRTQQEDSAVYLCASSLSRGGRETQYFGPGTRLLVL.